What follows is one T cell receptor (beta chain) and its context. V was trimmed by 3 bases and J by 5 bases, leaving 7 bases between them. CDR1 and CDR2 (germline): KGHSH, LQKENI. The CDR3 totals 12 residues. The sample comes from a study of control samples from healthy donors and cancer patients. The method was immunoSEQ multiplex PCR; TCRdb's version includes in-frame clones alone and lacks a portion of them. The sample consists of 100,000 to 150,000 clones, roughly 90% of them appearing once. This receptor was taken from a man aged 50 or older in good health. Sequencing was done on a sample of blood. J is TRBJ2-5 and V is TRBV18, with a weak D call TRBD1 (6 bases). The CDR3 DNA is TGTGCCAGCTCACCTACAGGGGAGACCCAGTACTTC. It encodes CASSPTGETQYF.